This T cell receptor beta chain was documented in a study of T cells in Graves' hyperthyroidism and ophthalmopathy. Broader study findings: Most expanded thyroid clonotypes above 0.001 recurred in blood. Ophthalmopathy, which appeared later, was predicted by the model a median roughly 6.4 months before onset.

J was trimmed by 6 bases and V by 3 bases; bases with no gene match: 11. Germline V gene sequence: CDR1 SGDLS, CDR2 YYNGEE. The CDR3 is made up of 16 amino acids. With respect to this clonotype: Antigen unknown.

Amplification of TCR beta CDR3 regions was performed using RNA transcripts as template. A set of HTBI primers served as the primers for a first-round RT-PCR of the TCR CDR3. TCRdb re-called the multiplex PCR reads through MiXCR, storing one row per CDR3 protein. The sample yields about 560,000 distinct CDR3 sequences, 11% to 15% seen once. Disease duration under 2 months; hyperthyroidism patients were aged 18 to 65. Patients showing uncontrolled infection, other autoimmune disease, pregnancy or lactation were ineligible. The sample consisted of blood. The chain has TRBV9 and TRBJ2-7, with 11 positions matching TRBD1. This TCR was sampled from a woman aged 40-49 years with Graves' hyperthyroidism. The CDR3 sequence is CASSAGGGQGDFEQYF. In DNA, the CDR3 is TGTGCCAGCAGCGCGGGGGGGGGACAGGGGGATTTCGAGCAGTACTTC.